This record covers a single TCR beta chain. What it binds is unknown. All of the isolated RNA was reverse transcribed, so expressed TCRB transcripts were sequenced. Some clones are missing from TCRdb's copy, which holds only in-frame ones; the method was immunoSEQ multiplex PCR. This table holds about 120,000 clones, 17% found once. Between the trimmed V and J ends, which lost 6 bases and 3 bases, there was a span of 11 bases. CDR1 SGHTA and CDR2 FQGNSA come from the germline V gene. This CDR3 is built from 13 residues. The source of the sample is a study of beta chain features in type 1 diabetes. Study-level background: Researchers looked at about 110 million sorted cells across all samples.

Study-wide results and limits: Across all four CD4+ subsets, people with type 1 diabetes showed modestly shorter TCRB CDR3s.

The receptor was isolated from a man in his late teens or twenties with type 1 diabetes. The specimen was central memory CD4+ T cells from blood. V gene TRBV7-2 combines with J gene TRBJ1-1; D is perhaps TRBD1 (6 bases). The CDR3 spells CASSSDRDTEAFF. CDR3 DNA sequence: TGTGCCAGCAGTTCGGACAGAGACACTGAAGCTTTCTTT.